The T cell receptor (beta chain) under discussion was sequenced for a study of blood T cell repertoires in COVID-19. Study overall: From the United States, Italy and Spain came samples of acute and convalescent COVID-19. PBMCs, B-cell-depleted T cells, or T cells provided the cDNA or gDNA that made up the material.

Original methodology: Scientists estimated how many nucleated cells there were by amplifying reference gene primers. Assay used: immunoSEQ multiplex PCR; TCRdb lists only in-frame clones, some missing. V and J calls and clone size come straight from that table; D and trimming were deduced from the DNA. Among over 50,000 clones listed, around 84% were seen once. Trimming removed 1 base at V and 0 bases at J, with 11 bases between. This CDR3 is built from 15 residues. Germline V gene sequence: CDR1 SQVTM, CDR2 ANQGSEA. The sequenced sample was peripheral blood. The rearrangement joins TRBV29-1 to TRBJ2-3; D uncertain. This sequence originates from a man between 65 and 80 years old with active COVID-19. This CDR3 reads CSVEVFRGSTDTQYF. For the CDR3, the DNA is TGCAGCGTTGAAGTGTTCCGAGGAAGCACAGATACGCAGTATTTT.